This TCR beta chain was observed in a study of CD8 T cells in ankylosing spondylitis (dated by TCRdb to 2016 to 2017). Background on the whole study: The study profiled T cell receptor beta repertoires in healthy donors and ankylosing spondylitis patients to find disease-linked TCR variants. The whole study cohort included over a hundred healthy donors and 25 ankylosing spondylitis patients. Peripheral blood was sampled, and synovial fluid was also collected from ankylosing spondylitis patients. The full study reports these points: The disease-linked clones had a CD8+ phenotype and were found at relatively low frequencies in peripheral blood. Some TCR beta motif variants had previously been reported in synovial fluid and blood of reactive arthritis patients, which suggested common disease-initiation mechanisms. The disease-linked clones were reported to be significantly enriched in matched synovial fluid samples from ankylosing spondylitis patients. Blood from ankylosing spondylitis patients appeared to be characterized by a TCR beta motif made up of 8 or 9 highly homologous amino acid variants.

As concerns this clonotype: No cognate antigen has been identified for it. No clone much larger than this one lies a single base away; base qualities are absent.

A distance of 13 bases separates the germline ends of V and J, which lose 6 bases and 6 bases respectively. The CDR3 holds 12 amino acids from the cysteine to the phenylalanine. Only the CDR3 part of the read is kept: 36 bases, read in frame from the first base. From the germline V gene, CDR1 is SQVTM and CDR2 is ANQGSEA. Sequencing took place on an Illumina HiSeq 2500. TCR beta libraries were prepared by quantitative 5'-RACE with molecular barcodes. Per the authors' processing: A new computational method, built on a probabilistic model of VDJ rearrangement, was used to identify disease-linked TCR variants. TCRdb reprocessed the public reads (quality trimming at Q25 with fastp, clone calling with MiXCR) and kept in-frame beta chains. Duplicate CDR3 protein sequences are folded into a single record with the most common DNA and genes. These V and J calls originate from TCRdb's pipeline instead of the authors' own analysis. Across this sample there are 250,000 or so distinct CDR3 sequences, with under 20% seen only once. Around 30% of the sample lies in the top ten.

The sequence links TRBV29-1 to TRBJ2-3; no D segment can be confidently identified. The clonotype was recovered from a male donor with ankylosing spondylitis or in good health (not recorded which). The sequenced material came from blood, either unsorted or a sorted T cell fraction (not recorded which). The CDR3 here reads CSVVVTGDTQYF. Read as DNA, the sequence is TGCAGCGTGGTTGTAACGGGCGATACGCAGTATTTT.